This T cell receptor beta chain was captured by sequencing in a study of cytomegalovirus exposure and HLA in healthy donors. Study results and limitations: Segments of the TCR beta V type were, in most cases, productive about 87% or about 30% of the time in an earlier analysis. Confirmation in vitro established that a few CMV-associated chains were specific for CMV antigens.

Primers included in the PCR were 60 Vbeta and 13 Jbeta primers. Data came from immunoSEQ multiplex PCR; TCRdb stores just in-frame clones and leaves some out. The sample lists 180,000 or so clones; over 80% were seen once. Notes on this clone: The antigen is unknown.

The CDR3 totals 15 residues. Germline CDR1 MNHEY, CDR2 SMNVEV (reference sequence). The V gene end was trimmed by 5 bases and the J gene end by 1 base; junction bases not matched to a gene: 6. Sequencing was carried out using PBMCs. This sequence joins TRBV27 and TRBJ2-7; TRBD1 agrees at 9 bases. This TCR was recovered from a girl between 5 and 17 years old in good health and CMV-seropositive. The CDR3 bases are TGTGCCAGCAGTCGAAGCGGGACAGGGTCCTACGAGCAGTACTTC. This sequence encodes CASSRSGTGSYEQYF.